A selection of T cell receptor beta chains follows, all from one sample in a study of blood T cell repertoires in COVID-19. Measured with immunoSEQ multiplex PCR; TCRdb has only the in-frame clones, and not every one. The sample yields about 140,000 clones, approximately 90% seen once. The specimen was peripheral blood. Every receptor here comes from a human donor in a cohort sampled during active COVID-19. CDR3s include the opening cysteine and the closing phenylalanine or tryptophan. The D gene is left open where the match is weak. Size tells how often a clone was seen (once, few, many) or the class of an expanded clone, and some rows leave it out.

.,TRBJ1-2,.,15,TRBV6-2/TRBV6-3,CASSYPQLFAHGYTF,TGTGCCAGCAGTTACCCTCAACTCTTCGCCCACGGCTACACCTTC
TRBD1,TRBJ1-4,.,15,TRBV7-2,CASSSRQGAREKLFF,TGTGCCAGCAGCTCCAGACAGGGGGCAAGGGAAAAACTGTTTTTT
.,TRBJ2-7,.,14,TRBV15,CATSRDLGPYEQYF,TGTGCCACCAGCAGAGATTTGGGCCCCTACGAGCAGTACTTC
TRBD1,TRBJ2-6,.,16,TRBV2,CASRTGVTSGANVLTF,TGTGCCAGCAGAACAGGGGTAACCTCTGGGGCCAACGTCCTGACTTTC
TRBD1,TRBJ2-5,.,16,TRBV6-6,CASSYSGTGGWVTQYF,TGTGCCAGCAGTTACTCGGGGACAGGGGGATGGGTGACCCAGTACTTC
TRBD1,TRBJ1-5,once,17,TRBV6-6,CASSRDWTGHSNQPQHF,TGTGCCAGCAGCCGAGATTGGACAGGGCATAGCAATCAGCCCCAGCATTTT
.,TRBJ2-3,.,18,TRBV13,CASSLSPPTWGETDTQYF,TGTGCCAGCAGCTTATCACCCCCAACTTGGGGGGAGACAGATACGCAGTATTTT
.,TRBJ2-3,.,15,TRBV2,CASSEIQDASDTQYF,TGTGCCAGCAGTGAAATCCAGGATGCGTCAGATACGCAGTATTTT
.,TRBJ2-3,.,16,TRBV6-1,CASSEVPGTSTDTQYF,TGTGCCAGCAGTGAAGTGCCAGGAACTAGCACAGATACGCAGTATTTT
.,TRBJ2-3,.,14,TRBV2,CASSEGTNTDTQYF,TGTGCCAGCAGTGAGGGGACAAACACAGATACGCAGTATTTT
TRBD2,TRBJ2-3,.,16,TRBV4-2,CASRKGMSGGLDTQYF,TGTGCCAGCCGCAAAGGGATGAGCGGGGGGCTTGATACGCAGTATTTT
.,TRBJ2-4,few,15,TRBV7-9,CASSLDPGSKNIQYF,TGTGCCAGCAGCTTAGATCCAGGGTCCAAAAACATTCAGTACTTC
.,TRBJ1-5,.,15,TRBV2,CASSVIRESQRPQHF,TGTGCCAGCAGTGTTATCAGGGAATCCCAACGGCCCCAGCATTTT
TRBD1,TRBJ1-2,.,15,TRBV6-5,CASRPTGQGNYGYTF,TGTGCCAGCAGGCCTACGGGACAGGGGAACTATGGCTACACCTTC
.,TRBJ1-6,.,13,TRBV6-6,CASVSQVDSPLHF,TGTGCCAGTGTCTCGCAGGTCGATTCACCCCTCCACTTT
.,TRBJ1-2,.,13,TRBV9,CASRPAEGYGYTF,TGTGCCAGCAGACCCGCCGAGGGCTATGGCTACACCTTC
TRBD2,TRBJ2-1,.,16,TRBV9,CASSETTSGGANEQFF,TGTGCCAGCAGCGAAACTACTAGCGGGGGGGCCAATGAGCAGTTCTTC